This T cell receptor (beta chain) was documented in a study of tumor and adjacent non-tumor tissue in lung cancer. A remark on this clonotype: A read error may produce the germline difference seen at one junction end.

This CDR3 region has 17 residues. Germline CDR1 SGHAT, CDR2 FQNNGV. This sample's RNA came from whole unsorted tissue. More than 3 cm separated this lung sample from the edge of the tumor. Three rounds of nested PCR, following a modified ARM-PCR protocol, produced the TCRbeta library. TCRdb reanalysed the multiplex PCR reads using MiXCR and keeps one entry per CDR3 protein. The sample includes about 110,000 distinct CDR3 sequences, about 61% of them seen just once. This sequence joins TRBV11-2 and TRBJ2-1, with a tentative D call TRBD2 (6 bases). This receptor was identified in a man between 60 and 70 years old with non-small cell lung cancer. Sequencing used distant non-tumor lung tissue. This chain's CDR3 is CASILVGELAYQGEEFF. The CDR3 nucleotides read TGTGCCAGCATCTTAGTGGGGGAACTGGCTTACCAAGGGGAGGAGTTCTTC.